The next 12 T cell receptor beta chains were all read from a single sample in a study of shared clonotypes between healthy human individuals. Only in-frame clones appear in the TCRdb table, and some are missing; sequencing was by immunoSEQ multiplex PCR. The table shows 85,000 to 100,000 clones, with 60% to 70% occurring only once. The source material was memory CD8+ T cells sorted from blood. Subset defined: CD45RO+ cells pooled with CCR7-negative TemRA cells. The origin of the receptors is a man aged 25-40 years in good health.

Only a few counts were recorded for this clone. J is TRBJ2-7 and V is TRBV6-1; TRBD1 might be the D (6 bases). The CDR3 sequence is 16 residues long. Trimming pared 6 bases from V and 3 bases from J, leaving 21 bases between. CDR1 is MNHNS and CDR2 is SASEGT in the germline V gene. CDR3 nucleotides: TGTGCCAGCAGCGAAACCCCAGGGGCTCCCTACTACGAGCAGTACTTC. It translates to CASSETPGAPYYEQYF.

The DNA for the CDR3 is TGTGCCAGCAGCCCCCCTGGACTAGCGGGGCTCAATGAGCAGTTCTTC. Encoded protein: CASSPPGLAGLNEQFF. V gene TRBV7-3 combines with J gene TRBJ2-1, with 12 nucleotides matching TRBD2. Germline V gene sequence: CDR1 SGHTA, CDR2 FQGTGA. The CDR3 runs 16 residues. The J segment lost 6 bases and the V segment lost 5 bases, leaving 8 bases of the junction unmatched.

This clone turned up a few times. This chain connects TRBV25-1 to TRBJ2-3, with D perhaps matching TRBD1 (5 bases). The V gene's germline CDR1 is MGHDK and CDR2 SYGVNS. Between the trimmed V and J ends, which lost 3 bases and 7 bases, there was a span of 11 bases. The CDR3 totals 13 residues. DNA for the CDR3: TGTGCCAGCAGTGATCCAGGGTGGAATACGCAGTATTTT. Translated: CASSDPGWNTQYF. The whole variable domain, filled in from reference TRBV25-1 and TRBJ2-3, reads EADIYQTPRYLVIGTGKKITLECSQTMGHDKMYWYQQDPGMELHLIHYSYGVNSTEKGDLSSESTVSRIRTEHFPLTLESARPSHTSQYLCASSDPGWNTQYFGPGTRLTVL.

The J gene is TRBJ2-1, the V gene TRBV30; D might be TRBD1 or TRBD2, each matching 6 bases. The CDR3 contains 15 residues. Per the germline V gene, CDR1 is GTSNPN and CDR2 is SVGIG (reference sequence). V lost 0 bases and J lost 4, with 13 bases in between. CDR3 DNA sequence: TGTGCCTGGAGTGTGGGGGGCGGTTATTACAATGAGCAGTTCTTC. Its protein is CAWSVGGGYYNEQFF.

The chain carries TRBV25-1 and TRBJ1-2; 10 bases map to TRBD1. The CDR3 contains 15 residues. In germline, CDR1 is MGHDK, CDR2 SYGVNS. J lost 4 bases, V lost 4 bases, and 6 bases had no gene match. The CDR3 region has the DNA TGTGCCAGCAGTGGACAGGGGGCGCAGAGCTATGGCTACACCTTC. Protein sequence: CASSGQGAQSYGYTF.

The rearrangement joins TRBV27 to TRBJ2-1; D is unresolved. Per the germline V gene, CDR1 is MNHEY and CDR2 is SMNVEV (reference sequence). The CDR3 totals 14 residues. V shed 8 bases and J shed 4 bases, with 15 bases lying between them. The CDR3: CASSLQARYNEQFF. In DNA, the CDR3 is TGTGCCAGCTCCCTCCAGGCTCGGTACAATGAGCAGTTCTTC.

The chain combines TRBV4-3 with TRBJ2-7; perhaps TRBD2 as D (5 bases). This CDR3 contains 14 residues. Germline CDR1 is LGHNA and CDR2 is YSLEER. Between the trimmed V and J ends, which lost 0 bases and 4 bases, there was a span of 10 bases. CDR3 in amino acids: CASSQELGNYEQYF. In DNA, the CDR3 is TGCGCCAGCAGCCAAGAGCTCGGGAATTACGAGCAGTACTTC.

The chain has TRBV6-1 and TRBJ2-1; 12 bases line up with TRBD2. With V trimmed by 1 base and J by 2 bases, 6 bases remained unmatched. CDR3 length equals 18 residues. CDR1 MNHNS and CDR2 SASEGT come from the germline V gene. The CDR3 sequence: CASSEGLAGEATYNEQFF. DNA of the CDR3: TGTGCCAGCAGTGAAGGACTAGCGGGAGAGGCAACCTACAATGAGCAGTTCTTC.

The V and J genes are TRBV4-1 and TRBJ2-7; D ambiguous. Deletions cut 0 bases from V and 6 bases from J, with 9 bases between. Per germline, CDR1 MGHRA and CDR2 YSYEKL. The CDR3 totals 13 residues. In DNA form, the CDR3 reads TGCGCCAGCAGCCAAGAGCCTCGCGGCGAGCAGTACTTC. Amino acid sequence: CASSQEPRGEQYF.

This chain's CDR3 is CASSPGTISNQPQHF. For the CDR3, the DNA is TGTGCCAGCAGCCCCGGGACAATTAGCAATCAGCCCCAGCATTTT. This chain joins TRBV7-2 and TRBJ1-5, with D possibly matching TRBD1 (6 bases). Germline V CDR1 and CDR2: SGHTA, FQGNSA. The V and J ends lost 5 bases and 0 bases respectively, with 11 bases between them. The CDR3 has 15 residues.

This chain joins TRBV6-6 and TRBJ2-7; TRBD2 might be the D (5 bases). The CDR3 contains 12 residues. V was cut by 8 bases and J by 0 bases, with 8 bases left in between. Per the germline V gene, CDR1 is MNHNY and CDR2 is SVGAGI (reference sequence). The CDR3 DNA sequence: TGTGCCAGCCGAGCGGACTCCTACGAGCAGTACTTC. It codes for CASRADSYEQYF.

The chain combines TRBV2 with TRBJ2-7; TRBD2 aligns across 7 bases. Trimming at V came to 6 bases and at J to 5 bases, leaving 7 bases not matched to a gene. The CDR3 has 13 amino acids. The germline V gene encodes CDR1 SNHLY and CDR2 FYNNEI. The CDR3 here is CASSLAVTNEQYF. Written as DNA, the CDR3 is TGTGCCAGCAGCCTAGCGGTGACCAACGAGCAGTACTTC. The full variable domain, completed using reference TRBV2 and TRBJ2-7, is EPEVTQTPSHQVTQMGQEVILRCVPISNHLYFYWYRQILGQKVEFLVSFYNNEISEKSEIFDDQFSVERPDGSNFTLKIRSTKLEDSAMYFCASSLAVTNEQYFGPGTRLTVT.